The 12 T cell receptor beta chains listed next were all sequenced from one sample in a study of T cells in Graves' hyperthyroidism and ophthalmopathy. RNA transcripts served as the template for amplifying TCR beta CDR3 regions. Initially, a first-round RT-PCR of the TCR CDR3 employed the HTBI primer set. One entry per CDR3 protein, called by TCRdb with MiXCR from the multiplex PCR reads. The sample consists of a few hundred thousand distinct CDR3 sequences, less than 25% of them appearing once. Sequenced sample: blood. Receptors were obtained from a man younger than 35 with Graves' hyperthyroidism.

This clonotype was counted only a few times. DNA for the CDR3: TGTGCCAGCAGCTCACGACTAGCGGGGGACACCGGGGAGCTGTTTTTT. The encoded protein is CASSSRLAGDTGELFF. V gene TRBV9 combines with J gene TRBJ2-2; 12 bases are a match to TRBD2. With V trimmed by 4 bases and J by 3 bases, 4 bases remained unmatched. The CDR3 is 16 residues long. CDR1 and CDR2 (germline): SGDLS, YYNGEE. Complete variable domain (other parts from reference TRBV9 and TRBJ2-2): DSGVTQTPKHLITATGQRVTLRCSPRSGDLSVYWYQQSLDQGLQFLIQYYNGEERAKGNILERFSAQQFPDLHSELNLSSLELGDSALYFCASSSRLAGDTGELFFGEGSRLTVL.

This clonotype was found many times. The J gene is TRBJ1-1, the V gene TRBV28; D uncertain. Germline lookup yields CDR1 MDHEN and CDR2 SYDVKM. The CDR3 spans 15 residues. Between the trimmed V and J ends, which lost 7 bases and 0 bases, there was a span of 15 bases. DNA of the CDR3: TGTGCCAGCACCGACATCGCTGAATTGAACACTGAAGCTTTCTTT. Its protein product is CASTDIAELNTEAFF.

This clonotype was observed many times. The rearrangement uses TRBV28 and TRBJ1-1; D might be TRBD1 (6 bases). V was pared by 5 bases and J by 0 bases, with 13 bases between. The germline CDR1 and CDR2 sequences are MDHEN and SYDVKM. The length of the CDR3 is 15 residues. The CDR3 nucleotides read TGTGCCAGCAGTATACACAGGGCCTTGAACACTGAAGCTTTCTTT. Its protein is CASSIHRALNTEAFF.

This clonotype came up once. Germline is not matched at one junction end, which may reflect a read error. The chain combines TRBV28 with TRBJ2-7; possible D gene TRBD1, 6 bases. CDR3 length: 13 amino acids. Germline CDR1 and CDR2: MDHEN and SYDVKM. The CDR3 is CASSLQGPYPPNF. The CDR3 nucleotides are TGTGCCAGCAGCCTACAGGGACCCTATCCCCCGAACTTC. Drawing the rest from reference TRBV28 and TRBJ2-7, the complete variable domain is DVKVTQSSRYLVKRTGEKVFLECVQDMDHENMFWYRQDPGLGLRLIYFSYDVKMKEKGDIPEGYSVSREKKERFSLILESASTNQTSMYLCASSLQGPYPPNFGPGTRLTVT.

As regards this clonotype: A much larger clone lies one base from this, so it may be a read error. The chain is built from TRBV19 and TRBJ1-1; TRBD1 might be the D (5 bases). The CDR3 consists of 15 residues. Germline CDR1 is LNHDA and CDR2 is SQIVND (reference sequence). The CDR3 loop reads CASSPYRSGNTESFF. The CDR3 nucleotides read TGTGCCAGTAGTCCCTACAGGAGCGGGAACACTGAATCTTTCTTT.

This clonotype showed up many times. The V and J genes are TRBV20-1 and TRBJ2-2, with 7 bases fitting TRBD1. There are 13 residues in the CDR3. The junction had 1 base not matched to a gene; V was cut back by 2 bases and J by 4 bases. Germline CDR1 reads DFQATT; CDR2 reads SNEGSKA (reference sequence). CDR3 bases: TGCAGTGCTAGACAGGGGGTCACCGGGGAGCTGTTTTTT. Its protein is CSARQGVTGELFF.

A remark on this clonotype: This sequence is one base from a far larger clone and is likely a read error. The chain employs TRBV11-2 and TRBJ2-2, with a tentative D call TRBD2 (5 bases). This CDR3 region has 11 residues. CDR1 and CDR2 (germline): SGHAT, FQNNGV. Here the CDR3 DNA reads TGTGCCAGCAGCTTAGCCGGGGAGCTGTGTTTT. Residues: CASSLAGELCF.

This clonotype was seen repeatedly, ten times or more. The gene calls are TRBV24-1 and TRBJ2-5; D is possibly TRBD2 (6 bases). V was trimmed by 0 bases and J by 5 bases, leaving 15 bases between them. The CDR3 runs to 16 residues. The germline V gene has CDR1 KGHDR and CDR2 SFDVKD. CDR3 protein: CATSDLRFGGLETQYF. The CDR3, as DNA: TGTGCCACCAGTGATTTGAGGTTTGGGGGGTTGGAGACCCAGTACTTC.

The rearrangement joins TRBV29-1 to TRBJ1-1, with unresolved D. Trimming cost V 6 bases and J 0 bases, with 8 bases left between them. Germline assignment: CDR1 SQVTM and CDR2 ANQGSEA. This CDR3 is 12 amino acids long. CDR3 in DNA: TGCAGCGTGAGGGCTATGAACACTGAAGCTTTCTTT. Translation gives CSVRAMNTEAFF.

At least ten counts were recorded for this clonotype. This chain's CDR3 is CASSLGLAGGGEQYF. The CDR3 bases are TGTGCCAGCAGCCTGGGACTAGCGGGGGGTGGGGAGCAGTACTTC. The V call is TRBV7-2, the J call TRBJ2-7; TRBD2 matches 15 bases. With 5 bases clipped from V and 7 bases from J, the junction kept 6 bases outside the gene matches. CDR1 is SGHTA and CDR2 is FQGNSA in the germline V gene. The length of the CDR3 is 15 residues.

At least ten counts were recorded for this clonotype. The rearrangement links TRBV9 to TRBJ1-2; 12 bases fit TRBD1. V shed 3 bases, J shed 4 bases, and the junction held 4 bases outside the gene matches. From germline, CDR1 is SGDLS and CDR2 YYNGEE. The CDR3 length is 15 residues. CDR3 DNA: TGTGCCAGCAGCGGGGACAGGGGGCTTGTCTATGGCTACACCTTC. Translating it yields CASSGDRGLVYGYTF.

This CDR3 reads CASSLGRGSREQYF. The CDR3, as DNA: TGTGCCAGCAGTTTGGGAAGGGGCTCTCGCGAGCAGTACTTC. The V call is TRBV28, the J call TRBJ2-7; D possibly corresponds to TRBD1 (5 bases). This CDR3 has 14 amino acids. Germline V gene lookup returns CDR1 MDHEN and CDR2 SYDVKM. Trimming cost V 3 bases and J 6 bases, with 15 bases left between them.